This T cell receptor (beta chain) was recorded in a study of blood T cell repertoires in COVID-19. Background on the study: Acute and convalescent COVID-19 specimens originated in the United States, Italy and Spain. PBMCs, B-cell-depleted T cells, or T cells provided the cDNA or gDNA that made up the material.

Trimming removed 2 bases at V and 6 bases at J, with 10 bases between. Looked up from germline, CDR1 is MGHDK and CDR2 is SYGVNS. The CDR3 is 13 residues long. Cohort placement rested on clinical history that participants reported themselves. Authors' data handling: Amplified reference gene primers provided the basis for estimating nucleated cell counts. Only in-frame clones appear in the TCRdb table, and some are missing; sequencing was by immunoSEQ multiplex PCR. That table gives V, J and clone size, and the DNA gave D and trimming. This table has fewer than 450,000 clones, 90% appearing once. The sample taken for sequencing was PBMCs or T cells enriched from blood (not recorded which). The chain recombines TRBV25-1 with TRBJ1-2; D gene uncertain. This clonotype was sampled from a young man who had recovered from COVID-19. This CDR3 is CASSEPTTHGYTF. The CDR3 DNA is TGTGCCAGCAGTGAACCAACAACACATGGCTACACCTTC.